Described below is a single TCR beta chain sequence and its context. The antigen is undetermined. The length of the CDR3 is 15 residues. The ends were cut back, 5 bases at V and 1 base at J, with 15 bases in the middle. In germline, CDR1 is SQVTM, CDR2 ANQGSEA. The data originate from a study of T cell responses to AZD1222 COVID-19 vaccine. Study results and caveats: Donors skewed white British and female; clonal diversity was possibly underestimated.

Data came from immunoSEQ multiplex PCR; TCRdb stores just in-frame clones and leaves some out. The sample lists 200,000 or so clones, about 90% seen once, with over 6% in the top ten. This clonotype originated in an adult in good health. The gene calls are TRBV29-1 and TRBJ1-5; maybe TRBD1 (5 bases). Sequenced material: peripheral blood, taken on day 0 of AZD1222 vaccination. The CDR3 sequence is CSVRDRLRSNQPQHF. As DNA, the CDR3 is TGCAGCGTTCGGGACCGCCTGCGAAGCAATCAGCCCCAGCATTTT.